This section outlines one TCR beta chain sequence together with its context. Its antigen is not identified. Assay used: immunoSEQ multiplex PCR; TCRdb lists only in-frame clones, some missing. The sample carries over 130,000 clones, roughly 90% recorded once. Pooling of second doses given at about 4 or about 12 weeks was done. The data stem from a study of T cell responses to AZD1222 COVID-19 vaccine. Regarding the study as a whole: When two AZD1222 doses had been given, Spike-specific TCR breadth and depth rose.

The CDR3 is 15 amino acids. Germline CDR1 reads LNHDA; CDR2 reads SQIVND (reference sequence). With V trimmed by 7 bases and J by 2 bases, 8 bases remained unmatched. The rearrangement uses TRBV19 and TRBJ1-5; 7 bases are shared with TRBD1. The TCR sequence derives from an adult who received the AZD1222 COVID-19 vaccine. The sequencing here drew on peripheral blood, taken 28 days after the second AZD1222 dose. CDR3 region: CASKPQGRGNQPQHF. The CDR3 region has the DNA TGTGCCAGTAAACCACAGGGGCGAGGCAATCAGCCCCAGCATTTT.